A selection of T cell receptor beta chains follows, all from one sample in a study of cytomegalovirus exposure and HLA in healthy donors. Assay: immunoSEQ multiplex PCR; the TCRdb copy retains only in-frame clones and omits some. The listing records fewer than 250,000 clones. The source material was PBMCs. The receptors were gathered from a woman aged 25 to 39 in good health and CMV-seropositive. Each CDR3 is given with its conserved first and last residue. The D gene is left open where the match is weak.

d_call	j_call	v_call	cdr3_nt	cdr3_aa
.	TRBJ2-5	TRBV5-1	TGCGCCAGCAGCTTGGCCCGGGCGGGGGCCTCCCGGACCCAGTACTTC	CASSLARAGASRTQYF
TRBD1	TRBJ2-5	TRBV7-9	TGTGCCAGCAGCCCCAGGACAGGGGCAGAGACCCAGTACTTC	CASSPRTGAETQYF
TRBD1	TRBJ1-5	TRBV6-1	TGTGCCAGCAGTGCCGACAGGGGATATCAGCCTCAGCATTTT	CASSADRGYQPQHF
.	TRBJ1-2	TRBV9	TGTGCCAGCGGAAGCACGAAGGCCTTGGAGGGTCCTAACTATGGCTACACCTTC	CASGSTKALEGPNYGYTF
.	TRBJ1-1	TRBV27	TGTGCCAGCAGTTTGGGGGGAATGAACACTGAAGCTTTCTTT	CASSLGGMNTEAFF
.	TRBJ1-1	TRBV13	TGTGCCAGCAGCTCTGGACAGCCGAACACTGAAGCTTTCTTT	CASSSGQPNTEAFF
.	TRBJ2-7	TRBV7-2	TGTGCCAGCAGCCCCCGCCCGGGGATCTACGAGCAGTACTTC	CASSPRPGIYEQYF
.	TRBJ1-4	TRBV4-3	TGCGCCAGCAGCCAATGGGGCGAAAAACTGTTTTTT	CASSQWGEKLFF
.	TRBJ1-5	TRBV28	TGTGCCAGCAGTTTATTCAGGGGAGGCAATCAGCCCCAGCATTTT	CASSLFRGGNQPQHF
TRBD1	TRBJ1-4	TRBV6-4	TGTGCCAGCAGGAAGAGACAGGGATCTAATGAAAAACTGTTTTTT	CASRKRQGSNEKLFF
.	TRBJ2-5	TRBV20-1	TGCAGTGCTAGAGTAACTATGACCCAGTACTTC	CSARVTMTQYF
TRBD2	TRBJ2-7	TRBV29-1	TGCAGCGTTGAAGATCGGGAGCGGGAGACCTACGAGCAGTACTTC	CSVEDRERETYEQYF
.	TRBJ1-5	TRBV7-9	TGTGCCAGCAGCCTACCCTATCAGCCCCAGCATTTT	CASSLPYQPQHF
TRBD2	TRBJ2-3	TRBV18	TGTGCCAGCTCACCGACTAGCGGGAGATCGGGAGGCACAGATACGCAGTATTTT	CASSPTSGRSGGTDTQYF
TRBD2	TRBJ2-7	TRBV13	TGTGCCAGCAGCTTAGGGCGGGGGGGCTACGAGCAGTACTTC	CASSLGRGGYEQYF
TRBD1	TRBJ1-4	TRBV6-1	TGTGCCAGCTCAGACTCTGGGACAGGGGATGAAAAACTGTTTTTT	CASSDSGTGDEKLFF
.	TRBJ1-1	TRBV28	TGTGCCAGCAGCCAGTGGAACACTGAAGCTTTCTTT	CASSQWNTEAFF
.	TRBJ2-2	TRBV5-1	TGCGCCAGCAGGCGGCAGGGGGACTCCGGGGAGCTGTTTTTT	CASRRQGDSGELFF
.	TRBJ1-1	TRBV27	TGTGCCAGCAGTTTAGTCATATCGGGCACTGAAGCTTTCTTT	CASSLVISGTEAFF
TRBD1	TRBJ1-4	TRBV18	TGTGCCAGCTCACCTAGGACAGGGAATGAAAAACTGTTTTTT	CASSPRTGNEKLFF
.	TRBJ1-5	TRBV7-2	TGTGCCAGCAGCGCCGGGTTCTATCAGCCCCAGCATTTT	CASSAGFYQPQHF
TRBD2	TRBJ2-2	TRBV9	TGTGCCAGCAGCGTAAGCGCGGGAGCGAACACCGGGGAGCTGTTTTTT	CASSVSAGANTGELFF
.	TRBJ1-4	TRBV6-1	TGTGCCAGCAGTAAAGTAGGAGCAACTAATGAAAAACTGTTTTTT	CASSKVGATNEKLFF
.	TRBJ1-4	TRBV10-3	TGTGCCATCAGCGGAGAACCGACTAATGAAAAACTGTTTTTT	CAISGEPTNEKLFF
.	TRBJ1-2	TRBV6-5	TGTGCCAGCAGTTACGACGAGCGTGGCTACACCTTC	CASSYDERGYTF
.	TRBJ2-7	TRBV4-1	TGCGCCAGCAGCCAAGGAACAGGCCGCCTCTACGAGCAGTACTTC	CASSQGTGRLYEQYF
TRBD2	TRBJ2-3	TRBV4-1	TGCGCCAGCAGCCCTGGACTAGCGGGAGGGAACACAGATACGCAGTATTTT	CASSPGLAGGNTDTQYF
.	TRBJ1-6	TRBV7-2	TGTGCCGGAAAAACCGGGACACTTAATTCACCCCTCCACTTT	CAGKTGTLNSPLHF
.	TRBJ2-2	TRBV19	TGTGCCAGTAGTCCCTACGGATTGGGGGGACAGTCGAACACCGGGGAGCTGTTTTTT	CASSPYGLGGQSNTGELFF
TRBD2	TRBJ2-7	TRBV29-1	TGCAGCGTTACCGGGACTACCACCTACGAGCAGTACTTC	CSVTGTTTYEQYF
.	TRBJ1-1	TRBV5-6	TGTGCCAGCAGCCCCGCACTGATGAACACTGAAGCTTTCTTT	CASSPALMNTEAFF
.	TRBJ1-2	TRBV19	TGTGCCAGTAGTATGGAAGGCGGGGGCTACACCTTC	CASSMEGGGYTF
.	TRBJ1-2	TRBV28	TGTGCCAGCAGTCCTGCAGAAAGCCCCCGGGGGGCTTATGGCTACACCTTC	CASSPAESPRGAYGYTF
TRBD2	TRBJ2-7	TRBV27	TGTGCCAGCAGCTCGCCGGGGGGCGAGCAGTACTTC	CASSSPGGEQYF
.	TRBJ2-3	TRBV5-1	TGCGCCAGCAGCTTCCAGGGTGCAGATACGCAGTATTTT	CASSFQGADTQYF
TRBD1	TRBJ1-1	TRBV13	TGTGCCAGCAGCTTAGGGACAGGGGGGATCACTGAAGCTTTCTTT	CASSLGTGGITEAFF
TRBD1	TRBJ2-7	TRBV27	TGTGCCAGCGGGACAGGGAGCTACGAGCAGTACTTC	CASGTGSYEQYF